A single sample gave rise to the 24 T cell receptor beta chains below, sequenced in a study of blood T cell repertoires in COVID-19. Some clones are missing from TCRdb's copy, which holds only in-frame ones; the method was immunoSEQ multiplex PCR. The sample lists over 150,000 clones, more than 65% occurring once. Source material: peripheral blood. The receptors shown here come from a man in his 70s with active or convalescent COVID-19.

This chain uses TRBV28 with TRBJ1-1; TRBD1 matches 10 bases. There are 17 residues in the CDR3. Looked up from germline, CDR1 is MDHEN and CDR2 is SYDVKM. The V gene end was trimmed by 5 bases and the J gene end by 1 base; junction bases not matched to a gene: 10. CDR3 nucleotides: TGTGCCAGCAGTACCTCGGGACAGGGGTTGGCGAACACTGAAGCTTTCTTT. It is translated as CASSTSGQGLANTEAFF.

The CDR3 is CASSSSARGVENIQYF. CDR3 bases: TGTGCCAGCAGCTCCAGCGCACGGGGGGTCGAAAACATTCAGTACTTC. V is TRBV7-2 and J is TRBJ2-4; TRBD2 matches 7 bases. From germline, CDR1 is SGHTA and CDR2 FQGNSA. The CDR3 extends over 16 amino acids. J lost 5 bases, V lost 4 bases, and 11 bases had no gene match.

This clone was detected a few times. Here the CDR3 DNA reads TGTGCCAGCAGTTTTCCAGGGGGCACTTATGGCTACACCTTC. Amino acid sequence: CASSFPGGTYGYTF. The chain couples TRBV6-5 to TRBJ1-2; 8 positions agree with TRBD1. V shed 4 bases, J shed 5 bases, and the junction held 6 bases outside the gene matches. This CDR3 region has 14 residues. Germline loops: CDR1 MNHEY, CDR2 SVGAGI.

The rearrangement joins TRBV9 to TRBJ2-5, with a weak D call TRBD2 (8 bases). The CDR3 spans 16 residues. Germline V CDR1 and CDR2: SGDLS, YYNGEE. The V end lost 4 bases, the J end lost 5 bases, and 21 bases lay between the germline ends. CDR3 residues: CASSPGGATGRETQYF. The CDR3, as DNA: TGTGCCAGCAGCCCCGGGGGGGCGACAGGGAGGGAGACCCAGTACTTC.

This rearrangement joins TRBV6-5 to TRBJ1-4; D gene ambiguous. Germline CDR1 reads MNHEY; CDR2 reads SVGAGI. V lost 6 bases and J 0 bases, leaving 8 bases between the germline ends. There are 14 residues in the CDR3. In DNA form, the CDR3 reads TGTGCCAGCAGCTCGGTGGCAACTAATGAAAAACTGTTTTTT. It yields the protein CASSSVATNEKLFF.

The table lists this clone with a count of one. The chain employs TRBV11-2 and TRBJ2-3, with TRBD2 matching over 8 bases. From germline, CDR1 is SGHAT and CDR2 FQNNGV. V dropped 1 base and J dropped 6; count of bases not matched to a gene: 6. CDR3 length: 15 amino acids. The CDR3 loop is CASSLGRLAKDTQYF. The CDR3 DNA sequence: TGTGCCAGCAGCTTAGGTCGACTAGCGAAGGATACGCAGTATTTT.

CDR3 nucleotides: TGTGCCAGCAATCACAGGGGGAACACTGAAGCTTTCTTT. Protein product: CASNHRGNTEAFF. The V gene is TRBV27, the J gene TRBJ1-1; 7 bases agree with TRBD1. Trimming cost V 7 bases and J 1 base; bases outside gene matches: 3. This CDR3 contains 13 residues. The germline V gene has CDR1 MNHEY and CDR2 SMNVEV (reference sequence).

Only one count was recorded for this clone. The chain uses TRBV4-3 and TRBJ2-4, with 9 positions matching TRBD1. This CDR3 spans 13 amino acids. Germline values: CDR1 LGHNA, CDR2 YSLEER. V dropped 5 bases and J dropped 10; count of bases not matched to a gene: 6. CDR3 protein: CASSTSDRGIQYF. As DNA, the CDR3 is TGCGCCAGCAGCACCTCGGACAGGGGAATTCAGTACTTC.

The genes are TRBV29-1 and TRBJ2-7; TRBD1 aligns across 8 bases. This CDR3 contains 12 residues. From germline, CDR1 is SQVTM and CDR2 ANQGSEA. J was trimmed by 7 bases and V by 7 bases; bases with no gene match: 9. Here the CDR3 DNA reads TGCAGCGCCCACGTGGGGGACAGGGAGCAGTACTTC. Amino acid sequence: CSAHVGDREQYF.

The chain uses TRBV3-1 (or the pseudogene TRBV3-2) and TRBJ2-3; D ambiguous. This CDR3 is built from 14 residues. Germline CDR1 reads LGHDT; CDR2 reads YNNKEL (reference sequence). V was cut by 0 bases and J by 4 bases, with 8 bases left in between. The CDR3 region is CASSQDPGSDTQYF. Written as DNA, the CDR3 is TGTGCCAGCAGCCAAGATCCCGGGTCAGATACGCAGTATTTT.

The chain carries TRBV2 and TRBJ1-1, with no clear D. Germline V lookup: CDR1 SNHLY, CDR2 FYNNEI. Between the trimmed V and J ends, which lost 11 bases and 4 bases, there was a span of 17 bases. The length of the CDR3 is 13 residues. The DNA of the CDR3 is TGTGCCGGCCGATCCAGTGGAGGCACTGAAGCTTTCTTT. Translated: CAGRSSGGTEAFF.

The rearrangement links TRBV11-2 to TRBJ1-1; 11 nucleotides align to TRBD1. In germline, CDR1 is SGHAT, CDR2 FQNNGV. J lost 5 bases, V lost 5 bases, and 4 bases had no gene match. The CDR3 has 14 residues. CDR3 nucleotides: TGTGCCAGCAGCCCGGGACAGGGGGGAACTGAAGCTTTCTTT. It specifies CASSPGQGGTEAFF. Variable domain in full (rest from reference TRBV11-2 and TRBJ1-1): EAGVAQSPRYKIIEKRQSVAFWCNPISGHATLYWYQQILGQGPKLLIQFQNNGVVDDSQLPKDRFSAERLKGVDSTLKIQPAKLEDSAVYLCASSPGQGGTEAFFGQGTRLTVV.

The chain uses TRBV6-5 and TRBJ1-5; the D gene is possibly TRBD1 (5 bases). Germline V gene lookup returns CDR1 MNHEY and CDR2 SVGAGI. Trimming left V 8 bases short and J 0 bases short, with 14 bases between. This CDR3 is 15 amino acids long. Written as DNA, the CDR3 is TGTGCCAGCCGCGGGACCGCCGATAGCAATCAGCCCCAGCATTTT. It yields the protein CASRGTADSNQPQHF.

V and J are TRBV15 and TRBJ2-7; tentative D call: TRBD1 (5 bases). Germline values: CDR1 LNHNV, CDR2 YYDKDF (reference sequence). CDR3 length: 13 residues. V gave up 5 bases and J gave up 5 bases, with 13 bases separating them. The CDR3 bases are TGTGCCACCAGCCCCCGAGTGGGGCACGAGCAGTACTTC. Encoded protein: CATSPRVGHEQYF.

The rearrangement joins TRBV9 to TRBJ1-1, with D maybe TRBD1 (6 bases). This CDR3 is 17 amino acids long. Trimming removed 3 bases from V and 0 bases from J, with 18 bases in between. Germline-derived CDR1 and CDR2 are SGDLS and YYNGEE. DNA for the CDR3: TGTGCCAGCAGCGCCCCGAGGGGCCAGGGGTTGAACACTGAAGCTTTCTTT. Protein product: CASSAPRGQGLNTEAFF.

The V and J genes are TRBV5-5 and TRBJ1-4; the match to TRBD1 covers 9 bases. Germline CDR1 reads SGHKS; CDR2 reads YYEKEE (reference sequence). V shed 3 bases, J shed 12 bases, and the junction held 12 bases outside the gene matches. CDR3 length: 15 amino acids. The CDR3 coding sequence is TGTGCCAGCAGCTCGACCTGGGACAGGGATGGACAACTGTTTTTT. Its protein is CASSSTWDRDGQLFF.

The genes are TRBV15 and TRBJ1-2; D might be TRBD1 (5 bases). Germline V gene sequence: CDR1 LNHNV, CDR2 YYDKDF (reference sequence). The CDR3 loop spans 14 amino acids. Trimming pared 1 base from V and 8 bases from J, leaving 14 bases between. The CDR3 DNA follows: TGTGCCACCAGCAGAGTTGGCCAGGGATACGGCTACACCTTC. It codes for CATSRVGQGYGYTF.

J is TRBJ1-2 and V is TRBV20-1; D may be TRBD1 (5 bases). Germline CDR1 is DFQATT and CDR2 is SNEGSKA (reference sequence). Trimming took 3 bases from V and 3 from J, leaving 11 bases between them. The CDR3 spans 13 residues. The CDR3 reads CSASEGGDYGYTF. CDR3 bases: TGCAGTGCTAGTGAGGGAGGGGACTATGGCTACACCTTC.

The rearrangement uses TRBV27 and TRBJ1-6, with D possibly TRBD1 on 5 matching bases. This CDR3 spans 14 amino acids. The ends were cut back, 3 bases at V and 8 bases at J, with 11 bases in the middle. Germline-derived CDR1 and CDR2 are MNHEY and SMNVEV (reference sequence). This CDR3 reads CASSFGRGYSPLHF. DNA for the CDR3: TGTGCCAGCAGTTTTGGGAGGGGTTATTCACCCCTCCACTTT.

This sequence joins TRBV15 and TRBJ2-7; the match to TRBD2 covers 12 bases. Germline CDR1 and CDR2: LNHNV and YYDKDF (reference sequence). The CDR3 totals 16 residues. V shed 0 bases and J 2 bases; nucleotides not matched to a gene: 2. The CDR3 region has the DNA TGTGCCACCAGCAGAGATCTAGCGGGAGGGGCCTACGAGCAGTACTTC. Its protein is CATSRDLAGGAYEQYF. Complete variable domain (other parts from reference TRBV15 and TRBJ2-7): DAMVIQNPRYQVTQFGKPVTLSCSQTLNHNVMYWYQQKSSQAPKLLFHYYDKDFNNEADTPDNFQSRRPNTSFCFLDIRSPGLGDTAMYLCATSRDLAGGAYEQYFGPGTRLTVT.

The gene calls are TRBV6-2 or TRBV6-3 and TRBJ2-3, with TRBD2 matching 10 bases. Germline assignment: CDR1 MNHEY and CDR2 SVGEGT. V trimming: 4 bases; J trimming: 0 bases; junction bases outside the gene matches: 7. This CDR3 is 17 amino acids long. The CDR3 sequence: CASSWIAGGTSTDTQYF. The CDR3 DNA reads TGTGCCAGCAGTTGGATAGCGGGGGGAACTAGCACAGATACGCAGTATTTT.

This clone has only one observation. This chain joins TRBV6-2 or TRBV6-3 and TRBJ2-2; 8 nucleotides match TRBD1. CDR3 length: 16 amino acids. Germline V gene data show CDR1 as MNHEY and CDR2 as SVGEGT. The V segment lost 5 bases and the J segment 6 bases; nucleotides outside the gene matches: 11. The CDR3 DNA follows: TGTGCCAGCAGTCGCCCCACAGGGGGGCCGGCCGGGGAGCTGTTTTTT. It specifies CASSRPTGGPAGELFF.

The chain has TRBV7-2 and TRBJ2-1; 13 nucleotides agree with TRBD2. The CDR3 has 18 amino acids. Germline V gene data show CDR1 as SGHTA and CDR2 as FQGNSA. The trim removed 5 bases at V and 3 bases at J, leaving 10 bases unmatched. The chain's CDR3 is CASSLSLLAGGLYNEQFF. CDR3 sequence (DNA): TGTGCCAGCAGCCTTAGCCTACTAGCGGGGGGGCTCTACAATGAGCAGTTCTTC.

The CDR3 reads CASSPPSYEQYF. The CDR3 nucleotides read TGTGCCAGCAGCCCTCCTTCCTACGAGCAGTACTTC. The chain links TRBV21-1 to TRBJ2-7; TRBD2, the table's D call, lacks a check against the DNA. TRBV21-1 is given as a pseudogene. There are 12 residues in the CDR3.